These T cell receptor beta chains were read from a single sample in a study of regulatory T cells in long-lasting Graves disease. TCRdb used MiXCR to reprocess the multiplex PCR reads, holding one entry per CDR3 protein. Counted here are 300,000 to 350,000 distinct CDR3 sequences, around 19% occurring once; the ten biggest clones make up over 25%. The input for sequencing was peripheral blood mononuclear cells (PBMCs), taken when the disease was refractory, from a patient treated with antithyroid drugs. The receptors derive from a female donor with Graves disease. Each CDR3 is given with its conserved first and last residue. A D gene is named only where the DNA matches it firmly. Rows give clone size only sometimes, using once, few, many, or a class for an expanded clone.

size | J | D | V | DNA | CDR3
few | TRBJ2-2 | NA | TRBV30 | TGTGCCTGGGAGCGGGTGAACACCGGGGAGCTGTTTTTT | CAWERVNTGELFF
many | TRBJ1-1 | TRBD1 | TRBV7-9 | TGTGCCAGCAGCTTTTACAGGGGGGGGAACACTGAAGCTTTCTTT | CASSFYRGGNTEAFF
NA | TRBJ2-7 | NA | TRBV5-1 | TGCGCCAGCAGCTTGTTTGCGGGGGCCGCCTACGAGCAGTACTTC | CASSLFAGAAYEQYF
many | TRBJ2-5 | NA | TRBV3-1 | TGTGCCAGCAGCCAAACACTAGCTATGCAATACTTC | CASSQTLAMQYF
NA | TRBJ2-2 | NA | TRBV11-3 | TGTGCCAGCAGCTTCCGACGGGGGACCGGGGAGCTGTTTTTT | CASSFRRGTGELFF
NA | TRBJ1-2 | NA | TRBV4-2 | TGTGCCAGCAGCCAACCAGGCCTCGAGGACTATGGCTACACCTTC | CASSQPGLEDYGYTF
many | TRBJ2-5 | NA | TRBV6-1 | TGTGCCAGTTCAGGACAGCCCCAACAAGAGACCCAGTACTTC | CASSGQPQQETQYF
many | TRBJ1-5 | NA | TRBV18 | TGTGCCAGCAGCCCGTATAGCAATCAGCCCCAGCATTTT | CASSPYSNQPQHF
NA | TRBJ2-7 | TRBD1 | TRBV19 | TGTGCCAGTAGTCTCCGGGACAGGGACCACGAGCAGTACTTC | CASSLRDRDHEQYF
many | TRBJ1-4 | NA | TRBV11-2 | TGTGCCAGCAGCTTAGATGCGGGAGCAACTAATGAAAAACTGTTTTTT | CASSLDAGATNEKLFF
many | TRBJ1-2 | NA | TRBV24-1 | TGTGCCACCAGTGAAGAGGGGGGCACCCGGGACACCGACCGCTATGGCTACACCTTC | CATSEEGGTRDTDRYGYTF
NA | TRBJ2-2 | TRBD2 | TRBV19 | TGTGCCAACACTCTAGCGGGGGAACCTTGGGAGCTGTTTTTT | CANTLAGEPWELFF
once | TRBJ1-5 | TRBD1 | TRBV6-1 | TGTGCCAGCAGACAGGGGAGGGATCAGCCCCAGCATTTT | CASRQGRDQPQHF
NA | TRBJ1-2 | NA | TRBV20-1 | TGCAGTGCTACGGGTGTTGTAGTTTTCGACGGCTACACCTTC | CSATGVVVFDGYTF
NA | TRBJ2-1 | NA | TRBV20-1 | TGCAGTGCTCCAGTCTGGTACAATGAGCAGTTCTTC | CSAPVWYNEQFF
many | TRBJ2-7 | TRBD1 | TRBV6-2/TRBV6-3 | TGTGCCAGCAGTTTAGGACAGGTATTCCGCTACGAGCAGTACTTC | CASSLGQVFRYEQYF
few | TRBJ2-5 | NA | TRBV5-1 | TGCGCCAGCAGCACTGGACAGAACCGGGAGACCCAGTACTTC | CASSTGQNRETQYF
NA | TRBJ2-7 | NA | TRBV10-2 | TGCGCCAGCAGTGAGTCGACTCGGGGGGCGGAGCAGTACTTC | CASSESTRGAEQYF
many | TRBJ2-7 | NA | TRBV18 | TGTGCCAGCTCACCATACGATTCTCTGGTCTACGAGCAGTACTTC | CASSPYDSLVYEQYF
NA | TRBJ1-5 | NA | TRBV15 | TGTGCCACCAGCAGTGGACCCTCGTTAGTCTATAGCAATCAGCCCCAGCATTTT | CATSSGPSLVYSNQPQHF
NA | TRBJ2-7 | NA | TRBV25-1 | TGTGCCAGCAGTGTTCCTGGACTTGGCGAGCAGTACTTC | CASSVPGLGEQYF
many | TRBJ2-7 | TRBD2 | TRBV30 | TGTGCCTGGAGCCAAGCTAGCGGGAGGTACGAGCAGTACTTC | CAWSQASGRYEQYF
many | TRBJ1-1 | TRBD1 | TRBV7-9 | TGTGCCAGCAGCTCCCAGGGGGGGCTTAACACTGAAGCTTTCTTT | CASSSQGGLNTEAFF
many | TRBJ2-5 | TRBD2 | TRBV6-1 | TGTGCCAGCAGTGTCCTAGCGGCACAAGAGACCCAGTACTTC | CASSVLAAQETQYF
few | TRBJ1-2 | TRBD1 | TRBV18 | TGTGCCAGCTCACCAGGACAGGGTGTGGAGAACTATGGCTACACCTTC | CASSPGQGVENYGYTF
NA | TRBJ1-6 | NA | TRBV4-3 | TGCGCCAGCAGCCAAGACGGCATTCAACCCCTCCACTTT | CASSQDGIQPLHF
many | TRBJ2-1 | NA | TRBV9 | TGTGCCAGCAGCACTTCCGGGACCGTAAATAATGAGCAGTTCTTC | CASSTSGTVNNEQFF
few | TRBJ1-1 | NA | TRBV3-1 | TGTGCCAGCAGCCAAGATATAGGGGCGGCAGCTTTCTTT | CASSQDIGAAAFF
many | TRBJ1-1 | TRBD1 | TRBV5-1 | TGCGCCAGCAGCGGAACAGGGGTCAACACTGAAGCTTTCTTT | CASSGTGVNTEAFF
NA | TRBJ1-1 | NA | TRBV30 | TGTGCCTGGAGTTTAATCTTGGAGGGAGCTTTCTTT | CAWSLILEGAFF
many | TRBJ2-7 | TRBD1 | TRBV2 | TGTGCCAGCAGGAACCCCATCGACAGGGGAATTTCCTACGAGCAGTACTTC | CASRNPIDRGISYEQYF
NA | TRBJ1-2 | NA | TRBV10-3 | TGTGCCATCATGGGCGATTCTCCCGGCTACACCTTC | CAIMGDSPGYTF
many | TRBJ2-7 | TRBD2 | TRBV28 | TGTGCCAGCAGTTCTCGGACTAGCCTGGGGGAGCAGTACTTC | CASSSRTSLGEQYF
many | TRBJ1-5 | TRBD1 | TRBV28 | TGTGCCAGCAGTCCCCCGGGACAGGGGGCGATTCAGCCCCAGCATTTT | CASSPPGQGAIQPQHF
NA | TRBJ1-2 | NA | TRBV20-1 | TGCAGTGCTAGTTTCAGGGGAAGGCCCTATGGCTACACCTTC | CSASFRGRPYGYTF
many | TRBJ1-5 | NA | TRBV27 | TGTGCCAGCAGTTTATCAGGGAACAATCAGCCCCAGCATTTT | CASSLSGNNQPQHF
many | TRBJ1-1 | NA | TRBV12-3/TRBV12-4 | TGTGCCAGCAGTCGGGGGGACCTTAACACTGAAGCTTTCTTT | CASSRGDLNTEAFF
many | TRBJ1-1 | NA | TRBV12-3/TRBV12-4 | TGTGCCAGCACCCCGACAGGCCGGGGCACTGAAGCTTTCTTT | CASTPTGRGTEAFF
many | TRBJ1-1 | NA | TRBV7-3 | TGTGCCAGCAGCTTATCCTCAGGGAACACTGAAGCTTTCTTT | CASSLSSGNTEAFF
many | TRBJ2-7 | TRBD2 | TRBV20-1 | TGCAGTGCTAGCGAGACTAGCGTTAACTACGAGCAGTACTTC | CSASETSVNYEQYF
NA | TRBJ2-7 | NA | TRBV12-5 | TGTGCTAGTGGTTTCGACAGAAACTACGAGCAGTACTTC | CASGFDRNYEQYF
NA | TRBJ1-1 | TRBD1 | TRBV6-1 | TGTGCCAGCAGATTGGACAGGGGGCCTGTGGAAGTTTTCTTT | CASRLDRGPVEVFF
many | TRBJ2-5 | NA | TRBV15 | TGTGCCACCAGCAGAGATCATGGGACCCAGTACTTC | CATSRDHGTQYF
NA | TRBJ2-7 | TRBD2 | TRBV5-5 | TGTGCCAGCAGCCTATCCGGGACTAGCTTGTCCTACGAGCAGTACTTC | CASSLSGTSLSYEQYF
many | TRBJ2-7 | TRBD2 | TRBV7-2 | TGTGCCAGCAGCTACTATAGCGGGAGTAGCTACGAGCAGTACTTC | CASSYYSGSSYEQYF
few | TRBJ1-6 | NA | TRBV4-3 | TGCGCCAGCAGCCAAGATAGCTGGGAGGGGGTAGAGAATTCACCCCTCCACTTT | CASSQDSWEGVENSPLHF
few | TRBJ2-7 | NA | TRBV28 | TGTGCCAGCAGTTTAGGCGGGATGAACGAGCAGTACTTC | CASSLGGMNEQYF
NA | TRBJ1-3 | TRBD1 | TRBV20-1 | TGCAGTGTCTGGACAGGAGGAAACACCATATATTTT | CSVWTGGNTIYF
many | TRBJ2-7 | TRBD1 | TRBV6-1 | TGTGCCAGCAGGGCCGCATCGGGACAGGGGATGGGCGAGCAGTACTTC | CASRAASGQGMGEQYF
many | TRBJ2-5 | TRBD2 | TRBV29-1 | TGCAGCTCCTGGGGCGCGGGAGCCCAAGAGACCCAGTACTTC | CSSWGAGAQETQYF
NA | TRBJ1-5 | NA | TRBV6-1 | TGTGCCAGCACCAGATCCTACAATCAGCCCCAGCATTTT | CASTRSYNQPQHF
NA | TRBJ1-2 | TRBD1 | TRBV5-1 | TGCGCCAGCAGCTTTGGACAGGGGAGAGGCTACGCCTTC | CASSFGQGRGYAF